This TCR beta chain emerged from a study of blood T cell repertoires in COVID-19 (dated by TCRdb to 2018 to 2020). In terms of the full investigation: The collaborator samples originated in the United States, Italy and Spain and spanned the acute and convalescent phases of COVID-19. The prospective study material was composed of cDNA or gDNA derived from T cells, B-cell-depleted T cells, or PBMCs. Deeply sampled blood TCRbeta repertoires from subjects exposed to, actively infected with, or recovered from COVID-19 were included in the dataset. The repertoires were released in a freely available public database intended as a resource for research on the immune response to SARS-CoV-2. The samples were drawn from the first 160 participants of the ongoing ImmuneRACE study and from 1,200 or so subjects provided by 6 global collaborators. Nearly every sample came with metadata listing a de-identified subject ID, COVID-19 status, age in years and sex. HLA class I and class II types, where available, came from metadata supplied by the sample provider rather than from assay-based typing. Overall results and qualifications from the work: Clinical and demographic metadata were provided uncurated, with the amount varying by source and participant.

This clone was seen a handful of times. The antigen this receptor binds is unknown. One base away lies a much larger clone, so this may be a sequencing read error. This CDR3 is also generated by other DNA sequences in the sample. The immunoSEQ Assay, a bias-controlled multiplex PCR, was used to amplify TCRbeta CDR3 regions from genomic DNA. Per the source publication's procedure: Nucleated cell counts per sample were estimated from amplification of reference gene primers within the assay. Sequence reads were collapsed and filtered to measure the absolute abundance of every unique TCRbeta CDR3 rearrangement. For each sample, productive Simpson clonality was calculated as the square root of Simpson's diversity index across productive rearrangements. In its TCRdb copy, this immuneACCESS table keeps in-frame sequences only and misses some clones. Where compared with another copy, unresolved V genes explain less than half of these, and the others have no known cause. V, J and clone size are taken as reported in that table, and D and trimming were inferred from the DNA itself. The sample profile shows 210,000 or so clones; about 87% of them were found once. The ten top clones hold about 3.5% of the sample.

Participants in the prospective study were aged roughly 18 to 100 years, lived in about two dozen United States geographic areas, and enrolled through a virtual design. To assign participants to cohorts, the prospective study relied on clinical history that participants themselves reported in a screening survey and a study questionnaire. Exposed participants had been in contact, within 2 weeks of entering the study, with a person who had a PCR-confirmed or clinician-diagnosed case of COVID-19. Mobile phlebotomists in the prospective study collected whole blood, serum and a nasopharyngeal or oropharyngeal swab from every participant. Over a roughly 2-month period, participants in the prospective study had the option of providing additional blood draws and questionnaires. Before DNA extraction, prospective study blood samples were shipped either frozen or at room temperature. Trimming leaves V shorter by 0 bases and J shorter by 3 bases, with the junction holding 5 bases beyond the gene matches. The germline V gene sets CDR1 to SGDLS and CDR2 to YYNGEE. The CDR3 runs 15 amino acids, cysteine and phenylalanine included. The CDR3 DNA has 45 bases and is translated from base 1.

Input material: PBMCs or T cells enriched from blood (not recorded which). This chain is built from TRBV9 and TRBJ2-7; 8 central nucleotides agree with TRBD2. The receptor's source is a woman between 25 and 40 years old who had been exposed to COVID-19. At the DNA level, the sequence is TGTGCCAGCAGCGTAGATGTTAGCGGGAACTACGAGCAGTACTTC. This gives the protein CASSVDVSGNYEQYF. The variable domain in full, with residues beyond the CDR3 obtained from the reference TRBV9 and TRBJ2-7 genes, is DSGVTQTPKHLITATGQRVTLRCSPRSGDLSVYWYQQSLDQGLQFLIQYYNGEERAKGNILERFSAQQFPDLHSELNLSSLELGDSALYFCASSVDVSGNYEQYFGPGTRLTVT.